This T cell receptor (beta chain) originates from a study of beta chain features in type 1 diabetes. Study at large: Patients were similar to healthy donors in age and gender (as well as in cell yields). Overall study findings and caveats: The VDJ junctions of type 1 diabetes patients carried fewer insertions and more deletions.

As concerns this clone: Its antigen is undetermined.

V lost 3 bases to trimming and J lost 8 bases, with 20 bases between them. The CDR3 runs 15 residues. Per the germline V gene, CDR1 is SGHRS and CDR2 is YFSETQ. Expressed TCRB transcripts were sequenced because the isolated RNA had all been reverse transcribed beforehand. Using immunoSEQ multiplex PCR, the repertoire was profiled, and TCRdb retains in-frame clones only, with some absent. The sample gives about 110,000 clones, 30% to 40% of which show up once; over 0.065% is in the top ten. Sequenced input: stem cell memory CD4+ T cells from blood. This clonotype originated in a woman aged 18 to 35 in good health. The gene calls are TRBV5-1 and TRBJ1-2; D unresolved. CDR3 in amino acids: CASSSWEGGARGYTF. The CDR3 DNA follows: TGCGCCAGCAGCTCGTGGGAGGGAGGTGCGCGGGGCTACACCTTC.